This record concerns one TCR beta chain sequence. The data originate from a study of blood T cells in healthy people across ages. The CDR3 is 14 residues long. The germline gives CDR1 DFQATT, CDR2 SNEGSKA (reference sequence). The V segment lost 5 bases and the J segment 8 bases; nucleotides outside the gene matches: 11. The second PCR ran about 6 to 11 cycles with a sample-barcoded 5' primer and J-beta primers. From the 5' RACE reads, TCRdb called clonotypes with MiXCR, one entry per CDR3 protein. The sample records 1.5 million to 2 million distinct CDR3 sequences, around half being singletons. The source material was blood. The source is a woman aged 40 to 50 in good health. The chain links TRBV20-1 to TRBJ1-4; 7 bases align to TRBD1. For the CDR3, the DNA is TGCAGTGCTTGGGCCCGCAGGGGGGACGAAAAACTGTTTTTT. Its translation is CSAWARRGDEKLFF.